This paragraph covers one TCR beta chain sequence. This entry belongs to a study of blood T cell repertoires in COVID-19. Across the whole study: Both acute and convalescent COVID-19 samples were obtained from the United States, Italy and Spain. Sample material is recorded as cDNA or gDNA derived from T cells, B-cell-depleted T cells, or PBMCs.

Data came from immunoSEQ multiplex PCR; TCRdb stores just in-frame clones and leaves some out. The sample shows under 250,000 clones, roughly 80% of them seen only once. This CDR3 comprises 16 residues. The germline V and J ends were trimmed by 4 bases and 5 bases, with 20 bases remaining between them. Germline CDR1 SGHTA, CDR2 FQGNSA. This sequence was found in a man between 45 and 60 years old with active or convalescent COVID-19. What was sequenced was peripheral blood. The chain joins TRBV7-2 to TRBJ1-1; D is perhaps TRBD1 (6 bases). CDR3 protein: CASSSRQVGLRTEAFF. In nucleotides, the CDR3 is TGTGCCAGCAGCTCCCGACAGGTGGGGCTGAGAACTGAAGCTTTCTTT.